This TCR beta chain was captured in a study of blood T cell repertoires in COVID-19. The table came from immunoSEQ multiplex PCR; TCRdb's copy has only in-frame clones and leaves some out. The sample includes some 500,000 clones, 85% to 90% seen only once; the top ten take roughly 8%. The CDR3 runs to 15 residues. The V call is TRBV12-2, the J call TRBJ2-3; the DNA was not compared with TRBD2, the D call given in the table. TRBV12-2 is a listed pseudogene. Sequencing was performed on peripheral blood. The sequence derives from a woman in her 50s with COVID-19, enrolled during active disease. The CDR3 protein is CELGTSGGSTDTQYF. The CDR3 region has the DNA TGTGAACTCGGGACTAGCGGGGGGTCCACAGATACGCAGTATTTT.